The rows below give T cell receptor beta chains drawn from one sample of a study of shared clonotypes between healthy human individuals. Assay: immunoSEQ multiplex PCR; the TCRdb copy retains only in-frame clones and omits some. The sample records millions of clones, around nine tenths being singletons. Sequenced: naive CD4+ T cells sorted from blood. The origin of the receptors is a young man in good health. The CDR3 runs from the conserved cysteine through the conserved F or W. Each record gives: CDR3 length, V gene, J gene, D gene, clone size, CDR3 protein, CDR3 DNA. D genes are given only for firm matches. Size tells how often a clone was seen (once, few, many) or the class of an expanded clone, and some rows leave it out.

17	TRBV7-9	TRBJ2-3	.	.	CASSLREYLLSTDTQYF	TGTGCCAGCAGCTTACGTGAATACCTTTTGAGCACAGATACGCAGTATTTT
15	TRBV6-5	TRBJ1-1	.	.	CASSYSSGGDLEAFF	TGTGCCAGCAGTTACTCGAGCGGGGGGGATCTTGAAGCTTTCTTT
14	TRBV5-1	TRBJ1-6	.	.	CASSLGQKNSPLHF	TGCGCCAGCAGCTTGGGGCAGAAGAATTCACCCCTCCACTTT
17	TRBV12-5	TRBJ2-1	.	.	CASGLVKGRPTYNEQFF	TGTGCTAGTGGTTTGGTAAAGGGGCGACCCACCTACAATGAGCAGTTCTTC
17	TRBV28	TRBJ2-3	.	.	CASRRKHKDDSTDTQYF	TGTGCCAGCAGACGGAAGCATAAGGACGATAGCACAGATACGCAGTATTTT
16	TRBV11-2	TRBJ2-7	TRBD1	.	CASSARRTGESYEQYF	TGTGCCAGCAGCGCCAGGCGGACAGGGGAGTCCTACGAGCAGTACTTC
15	TRBV5-6	TRBJ2-3	.	.	CASSLLGSLTDTQYF	TGTGCCAGCAGCTTGTTGGGCAGTCTCACAGATACGCAGTATTTT
16	TRBV10-3	TRBJ2-1	TRBD1	.	CAISESLTGGENEQFF	TGTGCCATCAGTGAGTCCCTGACAGGGGGCGAGAATGAGCAGTTCTTC
14	TRBV6-5	TRBJ1-1	.	.	CASSSGRGPTEAFF	TGTGCCAGCAGTTCAGGGCGGGGCCCCACTGAAGCTTTCTTT
11	TRBV12-5	TRBJ2-1	.	few	CASGFYNEQFF	TGTGCTAGTGGTTTTTACAATGAGCAGTTCTTC
15	TRBV12-2	TRBJ1-6	.	.	CASRLVTGCNSPLHF	TGTGCAAGTCGCTTAGTAACGGGGTGCAATTCACCCCTCCACTTT
14	TRBV5-1	TRBJ2-1	.	.	CASSLVTGATEQFF	TGCGCCAGCAGCTTGGTTACGGGGGCGACTGAGCAGTTCTTC
15	TRBV4-1	TRBJ2-3	TRBD1	.	CASSHRTGGRDTQYF	TGCGCCAGCAGCCACCGGACAGGGGGGCGAGATACGCAGTATTTT
16	TRBV19	TRBJ1-1	TRBD1	.	CASRHGQGAKNTEAFF	TGTGCCAGTAGACACGGACAGGGGGCAAAGAACACTGAAGCTTTCTTT
12	TRBV4-3	TRBJ1-1	.	.	CASSQDTTEAFF	TGCGCCAGCAGCCAGGACACTACTGAAGCTTTCTTT
14	TRBV5-1	TRBJ2-1	.	.	CASSFGGGYNEQFF	TGCGCCAGCAGCTTTGGGGGTGGCTACAATGAGCAGTTCTTC
14	TRBV6-1	TRBJ1-1	TRBD1	.	CASSRQGKSSEAFF	TGTGCCAGCAGCCGACAGGGAAAAAGCTCTGAAGCTTTCTTT
15	TRBV5-4	TRBJ2-5	TRBD2	.	CASSEARRGEETQYF	TGTGCCAGCAGCGAAGCCCGCCGGGGGGAGGAGACCCAGTACTTC
14	TRBV5-1	TRBJ1-6	.	.	CASSLGQLNSPLHF	TGCGCCAGCAGCTTGGGCCAGCTAAATTCACCCCTCCACTTT
13	TRBV11-2	TRBJ1-2	.	.	CASSRMGHYGYTF	TGTGCCAGCAGCCGGATGGGGCACTATGGCTACACCTTC
15	TRBV7-8	TRBJ1-1	.	.	CASSQPGPGSTEAFF	TGTGCCAGCAGCCAACCCGGGCCTGGGAGCACTGAAGCTTTCTTT
15	TRBV5-4	TRBJ1-4	.	once	CASSLGQATNEKLFF	TGTGCCAGCAGCTTGGGGCAGGCAACTAATGAAAAACTGTTTTTT
15	TRBV7-2	TRBJ2-1	TRBD2	.	CASSLGLATYNEQFF	TGTGCCAGCAGCCTGGGACTAGCGACCTACAATGAGCAGTTCTTC
14	TRBV28	TRBJ1-6	.	few	CASSASWFASPLHF	TGTGCCAGCAGTGCGAGTTGGTTTGCTTCACCCCTCCACTTT
12	TRBV25-1	TRBJ2-5	.	.	CASSVLGETQYF	TGTGCCAGCAGTGTGCTCGGGGAGACCCAGTACTTC
15	TRBV5-4	TRBJ2-2	.	.	CASSLRTLNTGELFF	TGTGCCAGCAGTTTGAGGACTCTGAACACCGGGGAGCTGTTTTTT
17	TRBV11-2	TRBJ2-5	TRBD2	.	CASSLHERGTNQETQYF	TGTGCCAGCAGCTTACACGAGCGGGGGACTAACCAAGAGACCCAGTACTTC
19	TRBV1	TRBJ2-1	.	.	CTSSRIGRLAGDTYNEQFF	TGCACCAGCAGCCGCATAGGAAGACTAGCGGGGGATACCTACAATGAGCAGTTCTTC
15	TRBV29-1	TRBJ2-7	.	.	CSVRTWDSTAYEQYF	TGCAGCGTTCGTACCTGGGACTCGACTGCCTACGAGCAGTACTTC